The 17 T cell receptor beta chains listed next were all sequenced from one sample in a study of T cells after yellow fever vaccination (dated by TCRdb to the late 2010s). Libraries were constructed by 5' RACE. Sequencing relied on an Illumina HiSeq 2500. TCRdb cleaned the public reads at Q25 with fastp, built clones with MiXCR and kept in-frame beta chains. Each entry merges the rows of one CDR3 protein and shows their most common DNA and genes. The sample records almost 600,000 distinct CDR3 sequences, roughly 14% of which are singletons. About 14% of the sample rests with the top ten. This specimen's treatment or condition label, per the study, means: live attenuated yellow fever vaccine strain. The sequenced sample was PBMCs, obtained on the day of the yellow fever booster vaccination. These receptors were obtained from a man aged 30 to 45 who received the YFV17D yellow fever vaccine.

J is TRBJ2-2 and V is TRBV10-3; 7 positions agree with TRBD1. V dropped 7 bases and J dropped 4; count of bases not matched to a gene: 3. The CDR3 has 13 residues. Looked up from germline, CDR1 is ENHRY and CDR2 is SYGVKD. This CDR3 is CAIKQGSTGELFF. CDR3 in DNA: TGTGCCATCAAACAGGGGAGCACCGGGGAGCTGTTTTTT.

The chain has TRBV7-2 and TRBJ2-3, with D unresolved. This CDR3 spans 12 amino acids. Germline lookup yields CDR1 SGHTA and CDR2 FQGNSA. V lost 9 bases, J lost 6 bases, and 13 bases lay in between. This CDR3 reads CASRRVGDTQYF. The DNA for the CDR3 is TGTGCCAGTCGCCGGGTCGGGGATACGCAGTATTTT.

The chain uses TRBV29-1 and TRBJ2-2, with 8 positions matching TRBD2. The germline CDR1 and CDR2 sequences are SQVTM and ANQGSEA. The V and J ends lost 8 bases and 3 bases, in that order; junction bases with no gene match: 5. This CDR3 contains 13 residues. CDR3 protein: CSISSGYTGELFF. The DNA of the CDR3 is TGCAGCATCTCTAGCGGGTACACCGGGGAGCTGTTTTTT.

The rearrangement joins TRBV7-9 to TRBJ2-7, with TRBD2 as a possible D gene (5 bases). The germline V gene encodes CDR1 SEHNR and CDR2 FQNEAQ (reference sequence). Trimming pared 3 bases from V and 5 bases from J, leaving 11 bases between. CDR3 size: 13 residues. This CDR3 is CASSFQRADEQYF. CDR3 DNA sequence: TGTGCCAGCAGCTTTCAGAGGGCGGACGAGCAGTACTTC.

The CDR3 DNA follows: TGTGCCAGCAGTTACTCCGGCTTAACGGATGGCTACACCTTC. Its protein product is CASSYSGLTDGYTF. V gene TRBV6-2 or TRBV6-3 combines with J gene TRBJ1-2, with unresolved D. The V gene's germline CDR1 is MNHEY and CDR2 SVGEGT. This CDR3 region has 14 residues. V was shortened by 0 bases and J by 6 bases, with 11 bases between the two germline ends.

In this sample, this clonotype turned up a few times. The CDR3 is CASSYSTGVEQYF. CDR3 DNA sequence: TGTGCCAGCAGTTACTCGACAGGCGTCGAGCAGTACTTC. The V and J genes are TRBV6-5 and TRBJ2-7, with a tentative D call TRBD1 (6 bases). The V and J ends lost 0 bases and 6 bases respectively, with 9 bases between them. Germline loops: CDR1 MNHEY, CDR2 SVGAGI. The CDR3 has 13 amino acids.

This clonotype has only a few counts. The genes are TRBV7-2 and TRBJ2-7; 7 bases are a match to TRBD2. The CDR3 sequence is 16 residues long. Trimming took 5 bases from V and 1 from J; bases not matched to a gene: 11. The germline V gene has CDR1 SGHTA and CDR2 FQGNSA. CDR3 in DNA: TGTGCCAGCAGCCCCGCCGAGACTAGCTATTCCTACGAGCAGTACTTC. Its protein is CASSPAETSYSYEQYF.

This chain links TRBV18 with TRBJ1-4; D unresolved. The V and J ends lost 1 base and 8 bases respectively, with 8 bases between them. The CDR3 extends over 13 amino acids. The germline CDR1 and CDR2 sequences are KGHSH and LQKENI. Here the CDR3 reads CASSPLVAEKLFF. The CDR3 DNA reads as TGTGCCAGCTCACCACTCGTCGCCGAAAAACTGTTTTTT.

This rearrangement joins TRBV4-1 to TRBJ2-1, with a weak D call TRBD2 (6 bases). The germline V gene has CDR1 MGHRA and CDR2 YSYEKL. V lost 1 base and J 3 bases, leaving 10 bases between the germline ends. CDR3 length: 15 residues. The CDR3 region is CASSQGASVYNEQFF. As DNA, the CDR3 is TGCGCCAGCAGCCAAGGGGCTAGCGTCTACAATGAGCAGTTCTTC.

This clonotype was recorded many times. The J gene is TRBJ2-7, the V gene TRBV29-1; 7 bases line up with TRBD2. In germline, CDR1 is SQVTM, CDR2 ANQGSEA. The CDR3 is 14 residues long. V gave up 6 bases and J gave up 0 bases; unmatched junction bases: 8. The CDR3 reads CSVQGRGRSYEQYF. The CDR3 region has the DNA TGCAGCGTGCAAGGGAGGGGCCGCTCCTACGAGCAGTACTTC.

This clonotype appeared a few times. The V gene is TRBV19, the J gene TRBJ1-1, with no clear D. Germline CDR1 is LNHDA and CDR2 is SQIVND (reference sequence). V was clipped by 5 bases and J by 0 bases, with 4 bases between them. The length of the CDR3 is 12 residues. The CDR3 reads CASSFLNTEAFF. The CDR3, as DNA: TGTGCCAGTAGTTTCTTGAACACTGAAGCTTTCTTT. The whole variable domain, remainder taken from reference TRBV19 and TRBJ1-1, is DGGITQSPKYLFRKEGQNVTLSCEQNLNHDAMYWYRQDPGQGLRLIYYSQIVNDFQKGDIAEGYSVSREKKESFPLTVTSAQKNPTAFYLCASSFLNTEAFFGQGTRLTVV.

In this sample, this clonotype turned up a few times. The chain joins TRBV10-3 to TRBJ2-7, with D possibly matching TRBD1 (5 bases). CDR1 ENHRY and CDR2 SYGVKD come from the germline V gene. The CDR3 loop spans 13 amino acids. Trimming took 4 bases from V and 2 from J, leaving 9 bases between them. The CDR3 sequence is CAISGGATYEQYF. The DNA for the CDR3 is TGTGCCATCAGTGGGGGCGCAACCTACGAGCAGTACTTC.

This clonotype was counted between two and nine times. V and J are TRBV19 and TRBJ2-7; 8 nucleotides match TRBD2. The junction had 9 bases not matched to a gene; V was cut back by 9 bases and J by 5 bases. The CDR3 extends over 13 amino acids. CDR1 is LNHDA, CDR2 SQIVND, per germline (reference sequence). The CDR3 loop is CASRSGSQDEQYF. CDR3 DNA sequence: TGTGCCAGCAGAAGCGGGAGTCAGGACGAGCAGTACTTC. The full variable domain, its missing parts supplied by reference TRBV19 and TRBJ2-7, is DGGITQSPKYLFRKEGQNVTLSCEQNLNHDAMYWYRQDPGQGLRLIYYSQIVNDFQKGDIAEGYSVSREKKESFPLTVTSAQKNPTAFYLCASRSGSQDEQYFGPGTRLTVT.

This clonotype was counted only a few times. The chain recombines TRBV10-3 with TRBJ1-5; 7 bases line up with TRBD1. J was trimmed by 0 bases and V by 2 bases; bases with no gene match: 10. The germline V gene encodes CDR1 ENHRY and CDR2 SYGVKD. CDR3 length: 18 residues. The CDR3 bases are TGTGCCATCAGTGAGGAGGAGGGGGCCGATCATAGCAATCAGCCCCAGCATTTT. As protein: CAISEEEGADHSNQPQHF.

The chain carries TRBV7-2 and TRBJ2-3; 9 bases are shared with TRBD2. CDR3 size: 15 residues. Germline values: CDR1 SGHTA, CDR2 FQGNSA. V was clipped by 1 base and J by 7 bases; unmatched bases: 6. This CDR3 is CASSLGGGGANTQYF. CDR3 nucleotides: TGTGCCAGCAGCTTAGGTGGCGGGGGGGCGAATACGCAGTATTTT.

In its sample, this clonotype was seen a few times. The V and J genes are TRBV6-5 and TRBJ1-1; D is unresolved. The germline V and J ends were trimmed by 1 base and 4 bases, with 10 bases remaining between them. The CDR3 spans 14 residues. Germline-derived CDR1 and CDR2 are MNHEY and SVGAGI. CDR3 nucleotide sequence: TGTGCCAGCAGTTACTTGGAGGGCGGCACTGAAGCTTTCTTT. Amino acids: CASSYLEGGTEAFF.

This chain uses TRBV5-1 with TRBJ2-6, with TRBD1 matching 10 bases. After removal of 4 bases from V and 6 bases from J, the junction contained 4 bases not matched to a gene. CDR1 and CDR2 from the germline V gene are SGHRS and YFSETQ. CDR3 length equals 15 residues. CDR3 DNA: TGCGCCAGCAGCGTCGGGACAGGGGAGGCCAACGTCCTGACTTTC. Translation gives CASSVGTGEANVLTF.